The sequence of this T cell receptor beta chain was determined in a study of regulatory T cells in long-lasting Graves disease. Study as a whole: Over 5 years of antithyroid drugs with positive TSH receptor antibodies was taken to mean persistent Graves' disease. General study results and limits: Favored gene segments in persistent disease were TRBV28, TRBJ1-2 and TRBJ2-5.

The sample's time point: persistent/refractory GD, antithyroid drugs over 5 years with positive TRAb. Generation of the TCR library employed RNA extracted from PBMCs. Guidelines of the American Thyroid Association were used to diagnose Graves' disease. Trimming cost V 5 bases and J 3 bases, with 13 bases left between them. This CDR3 has 13 amino acids. Germline CDR1 reads DFQATT; CDR2 reads SNEGSKA (reference sequence). Arm-PCR of CDR3 regions and iRepertoire HTBI primers were the basis on which TCR beta libraries were built. In TCRdb, the multiplex PCR reads were re-called with MiXCR into one record per CDR3 protein. The data show fewer than 550,000 distinct CDR3 sequences, 20% to 25% seen once. This clonotype was detected a few times. What it binds is not known.

The rearrangement joins TRBV20-1 to TRBJ1-1; tentative D call: TRBD1 (5 bases). This receptor was identified in a female donor with Graves disease. Sequenced here: peripheral blood mononuclear cells (PBMCs), sampled when the disease was refractory, from a patient treated with antithyroid drugs. The CDR3: CSARRDVYTEAFF. The DNA for the CDR3 is TGCAGTGCTCGCCGGGACGTGTACACTGAAGCTTTCTTT.